A selection of T cell receptor beta chains follows, all from one sample in a study of T cell responses to AZD1222 COVID-19 vaccine. Some clones are missing from TCRdb's copy, which holds only in-frame ones; the method was immunoSEQ multiplex PCR. The table shows around 60,000 clones, with roughly four fifths occurring only once. The sample consisted of peripheral blood, taken 28 days after the second AZD1222 dose. The receptors stem from an adult who received the AZD1222 COVID-19 vaccine. Both conserved end residues are part of each CDR3. The D gene is left open where the match is weak. Clone size is given for some rows only: seen once, a few or many times, or a class if the clone is expanded.

J gene,clone size,V gene,D gene,CDR3 DNA,CDR3 protein
TRBJ2-1,.,TRBV7-9,TRBD2,TGTGCCAGCAGTACACCTAGCGGGATAAAGAACAATGAGCAGTTCTTC,CASSTPSGIKNNEQFF
TRBJ2-1,.,TRBV5-4,.,TGTGCCAGCAGCAAAGACGGGATCATTATCGATGAGCAGTTCTTC,CASSKDGIIIDEQFF
TRBJ2-7,.,TRBV5-5,.,TGTGCCAGCAGCTTGGGGGCCAGAGACTACGAGCAGTACTTC,CASSLGARDYEQYF
TRBJ1-2,.,TRBV5-4,TRBD1,TGTGCCAGCAGCCGCGGACAGGGTTTAGGCTACTATGGCTACACCTTC,CASSRGQGLGYYGYTF
TRBJ2-2,.,TRBV19,TRBD2,TGTGCCAGTGGTGGACTAGCGGTTACTGGGGAGCTGTTTTTT,CASGGLAVTGELFF
TRBJ1-2,once,TRBV28,TRBD1,TGTGCCAGCAGTCCGAGATCGCAGGGGGCGTACGCTGGCTACACCTTC,CASSPRSQGAYAGYTF
TRBJ1-1,.,TRBV7-2,.,TGTGCCAGCAGCTTAGGCCGTGGGCGGGAAGCTTTCTTT,CASSLGRGREAFF
TRBJ2-3,.,TRBV29-1,TRBD2,TGCAGCGCCTGCAGTAGCGGGAGAGGCGCAGATACGCAGTATTTT,CSACSSGRGADTQYF
TRBJ1-5,.,TRBV6-4,.,TGTGCCAGCAGTGACCCCCGTCGGACATCGCACGCCCTTCCTCGATATAGCAATCAGCCCCAGCATTTT,CASSDPRRTSHALPRYSNQPQHF
TRBJ1-2,.,TRBV14,.,TGTGCCAGCAGCCAATCGGGATGGGGGCTCCACTATGGCTACACCTTC,CASSQSGWGLHYGYTF
TRBJ1-5,.,TRBV18,TRBD1,TGTGCCAGCTCACCGTATAATCGACAGGGCGATCAGCCCCAGCATTTT,CASSPYNRQGDQPQHF
TRBJ2-7,.,TRBV5-4,TRBD1,TGTGCCAGCAGCTTGGGACAGGGTAGCTCCTACGAGCAGTACTTC,CASSLGQGSSYEQYF
TRBJ1-5,.,TRBV7-2,TRBD1,TGTGCCAGCAGCTTGGGACAGGGGTTTAATCAGCCCCAGCATTTT,CASSLGQGFNQPQHF
TRBJ2-7,once,TRBV6-5,.,TGTGCCAGCAGCCCCAACCCCGGTCGAACGGATGAGCAGTACTTC,CASSPNPGRTDEQYF
TRBJ1-5,.,TRBV7-6,.,TGTGCCAGCAGCCCAGTCCCAGGGGTAAATCAGCCCCAGCATTTT,CASSPVPGVNQPQHF
TRBJ1-1,.,TRBV5-1,TRBD1,TGCGCCAGCAGCTCCAACGGACAGGGAGCTGAAGCTTTCTTT,CASSSNGQGAEAFF
TRBJ1-1,.,TRBV29-1,.,TGCAGCGTTCACCCGACAGGCATAGAAGCTTTCTTT,CSVHPTGIEAFF
TRBJ2-5,.,TRBV7-9,.,TGTGCCAGCAGCTTAGGTGGGGGCATACTCCAAGAGACCCAGTACTTC,CASSLGGGILQETQYF
TRBJ2-5,.,TRBV7-9,TRBD1,TGTGCCAGCAGCGCAGACAGGGTAGGAGAGACCCAGTACTTC,CASSADRVGETQYF
TRBJ2-1,.,TRBV4-3,.,TGCGCCAGCAGCCAAGATGCTATCTACAATGAGCAGTTCTTC,CASSQDAIYNEQFF
TRBJ2-1,.,TRBV19,TRBD1,TGTGCCAGTAGTTTTGGACAGGGCTCCTACAATGAGCAGTTCTTC,CASSFGQGSYNEQFF
TRBJ2-1,.,TRBV6-6,TRBD2,TGTGCCAGCAGTCCTCTGGCGGGAGTTCCCTACAATGAGCAGTTCTTC,CASSPLAGVPYNEQFF
TRBJ1-5,.,TRBV16,.,TGTGCCAGCAGCCAACAACAGCCGTCCGAGGGCAATCAGCCCCAGCATTTT,CASSQQQPSEGNQPQHF
TRBJ2-6,.,TRBV5-4,.,TGTGCCAGCAGCTCTCACCCTCGGAACTCTGGGGCCAACGTCCTGACTTTC,CASSSHPRNSGANVLTF
TRBJ2-7,.,TRBV12-3/TRBV12-4,.,TGTGCCAGCAGTTTGGGGTCTCCCTACGAGCAGTACTTC,CASSLGSPYEQYF
TRBJ2-1,.,TRBV5-5,.,TGTGCCAGCAGCAGGGACACTCTTTCCTACAATGAGCAGTTCTTC,CASSRDTLSYNEQFF
TRBJ1-2,.,TRBV3-1/TRBV3-2,.,TGTGCCAGCAGCCAACGACCGGGGCCTGGGTATGGCTACACCTTC,CASSQRPGPGYGYTF
TRBJ2-2,.,TRBV7-9,.,TGTGCCAGCAGCTTCAGGGGTTCCGGGGAGCTGTTTTTT,CASSFRGSGELFF
TRBJ2-7,.,TRBV6-1,.,TGTGCCAGCAGTGAAGTAGACGGTCCCTACGAGCAGTACTTC,CASSEVDGPYEQYF
TRBJ2-2,few,TRBV15,TRBD2,TGTGCCACCAGCAGAACTAGCGAATCCGGGGAGCTGTTTTTT,CATSRTSESGELFF
TRBJ2-5,few,TRBV7-2,TRBD2,TGTGCCAGCAGCTTAGTGGTAGGCGGGAGGGCCAGAGAGACCCAGTACTTC,CASSLVVGGRARETQYF
TRBJ2-5,once,TRBV28,.,TGTGCCAGCAGTTTAGTCTATGGAGAGACCCAGTACTTC,CASSLVYGETQYF